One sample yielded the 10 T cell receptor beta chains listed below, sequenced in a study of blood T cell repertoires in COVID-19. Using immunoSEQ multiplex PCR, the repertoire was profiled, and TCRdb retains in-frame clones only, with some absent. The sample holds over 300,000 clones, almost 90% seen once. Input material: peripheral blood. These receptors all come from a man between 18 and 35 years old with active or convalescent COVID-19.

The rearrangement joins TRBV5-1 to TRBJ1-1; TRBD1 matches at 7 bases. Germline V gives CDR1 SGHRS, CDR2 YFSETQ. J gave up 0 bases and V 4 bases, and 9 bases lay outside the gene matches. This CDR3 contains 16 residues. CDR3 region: CASSREGARLNTEAFF. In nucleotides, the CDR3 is TGCGCCAGCAGCCGGGAGGGGGCCAGATTGAACACTGAAGCTTTCTTT. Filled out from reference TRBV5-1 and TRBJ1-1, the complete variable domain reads KAGVTQTPRYLIKTRGQQVTLSCSPISGHRSVSWYQQTPGQGLQFLFEYFSETQRNKGNFPGRFSGRQFSNSRSEMNVSTLELGDSALYLCASSREGARLNTEAFFGQGTRLTVV.

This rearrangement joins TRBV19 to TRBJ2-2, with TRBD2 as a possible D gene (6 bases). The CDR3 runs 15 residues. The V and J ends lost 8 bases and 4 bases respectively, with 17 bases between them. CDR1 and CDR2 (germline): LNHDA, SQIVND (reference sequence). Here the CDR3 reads CASEEGYRGTGELFF. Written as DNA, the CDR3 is TGTGCCAGTGAGGAGGGGTATCGCGGCACCGGGGAGCTGTTTTTT.

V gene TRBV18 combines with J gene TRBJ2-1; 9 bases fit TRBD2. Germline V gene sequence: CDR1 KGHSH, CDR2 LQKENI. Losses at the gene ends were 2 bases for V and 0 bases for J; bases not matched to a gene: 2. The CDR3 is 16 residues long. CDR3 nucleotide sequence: TGTGCCAGCTCACCAGTTAGCGGGGGCTCCTACAATGAGCAGTTCTTC. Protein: CASSPVSGGSYNEQFF.

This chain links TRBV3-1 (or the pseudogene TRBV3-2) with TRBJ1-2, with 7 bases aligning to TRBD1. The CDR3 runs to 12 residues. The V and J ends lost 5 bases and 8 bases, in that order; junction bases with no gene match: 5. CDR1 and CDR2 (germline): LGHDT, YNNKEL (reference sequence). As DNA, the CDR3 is TGTGCCAGCAGCACGGGACAGTACGGCTACACCTTC. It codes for CASSTGQYGYTF.

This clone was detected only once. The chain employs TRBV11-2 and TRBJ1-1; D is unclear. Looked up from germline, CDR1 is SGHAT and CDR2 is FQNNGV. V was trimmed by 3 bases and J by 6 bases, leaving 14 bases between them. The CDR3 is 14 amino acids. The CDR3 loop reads CASSFGDSRAEAFF. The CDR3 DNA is TGTGCCAGCAGCTTCGGGGATTCCCGGGCTGAAGCTTTCTTT.

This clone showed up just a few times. CDR3 sequence: CASRNRAISNTEAFF. The CDR3 region has the DNA TGTGCCAGCAGGAACAGGGCCATATCGAACACTGAAGCTTTCTTT. The genes are TRBV6-5 and TRBJ1-1; D perhaps matches TRBD1 (6 bases). CDR1 and CDR2 (germline): MNHEY, SVGAGI. V gave up 6 bases and J gave up 1 base, with 15 bases separating them. This CDR3 contains 15 residues.

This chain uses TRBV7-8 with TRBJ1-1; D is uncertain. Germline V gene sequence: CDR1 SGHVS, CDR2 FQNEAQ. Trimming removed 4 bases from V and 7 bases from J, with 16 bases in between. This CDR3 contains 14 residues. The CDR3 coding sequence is TGTGCCAGCAGCTCACCAGGCGAACAAGATGAAGCTTTCTTT. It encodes CASSSPGEQDEAFF.

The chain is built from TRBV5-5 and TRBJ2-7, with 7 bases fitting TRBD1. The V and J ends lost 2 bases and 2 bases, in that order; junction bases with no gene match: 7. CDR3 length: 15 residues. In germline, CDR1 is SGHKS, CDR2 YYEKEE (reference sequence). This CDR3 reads CASSFLTGEAYEQYF. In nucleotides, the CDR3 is TGTGCCAGCAGCTTCTTAACAGGGGAAGCCTACGAGCAGTACTTC.

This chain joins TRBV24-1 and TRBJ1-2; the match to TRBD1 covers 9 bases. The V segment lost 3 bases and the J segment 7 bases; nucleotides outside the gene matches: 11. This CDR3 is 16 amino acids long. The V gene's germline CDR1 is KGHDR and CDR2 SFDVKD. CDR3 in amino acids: CATSDPRTGAFPGYTF. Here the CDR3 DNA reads TGTGCCACCAGTGATCCCCGGACAGGGGCCTTCCCTGGCTACACCTTC.

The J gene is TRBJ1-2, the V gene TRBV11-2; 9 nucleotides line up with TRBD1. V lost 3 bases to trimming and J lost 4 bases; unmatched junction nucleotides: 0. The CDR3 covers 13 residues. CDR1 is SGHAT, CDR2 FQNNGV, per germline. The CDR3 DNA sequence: TGTGCCAGCAGCTTGGACAGGGGCTATGGCTACACCTTC. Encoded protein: CASSLDRGYGYTF. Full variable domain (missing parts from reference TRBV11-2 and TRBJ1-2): EAGVAQSPRYKIIEKRQSVAFWCNPISGHATLYWYQQILGQGPKLLIQFQNNGVVDDSQLPKDRFSAERLKGVDSTLKIQPAKLEDSAVYLCASSLDRGYGYTFGSGTRLTVV.